This T cell receptor (beta chain) was documented in a study of blood T cell repertoires in COVID-19. This CDR3 spans 14 amino acids. The germline V gene has CDR1 ENHRY and CDR2 SYGVKD. With V trimmed by 5 bases and J by 0 bases, 3 bases remained unmatched. Participant age was roughly 18 to 89 years, and participants resided in around 24 US areas. Which cohort a participant joined came from the clinical history participants gave. Cohort 3 recovery required two negative PCRs, clearance, or symptom resolution. Original data processing: Using reference gene primer amplification, nucleated cell counts were estimated. TCRdb's table, derived via immunoSEQ multiplex PCR, lists solely in-frame clones and lacks some. V and J calls and clone size come straight from that table; D and trimming were deduced from the DNA. Among roughly 330,000 clones, 80% to 90% were seen once, and the ten largest hold over 4%.

This TCR came from a woman aged 25 to 39 who had recovered from COVID-19. This sequence joins TRBV10-3 and TRBJ2-7; TRBD1 aligns across 8 bases. The material sequenced was PBMCs or T cells enriched from blood (not recorded which). In DNA, the CDR3 is TGTGCCATCAGTCCTGGACAGGGCTCCTACGAGCAGTACTTC. Residues: CAISPGQGSYEQYF.